This T cell receptor beta chain was captured by sequencing in a study of blood T cell repertoires in COVID-19. Study as a whole: Nucleic acid was either cDNA or gDNA, and it came from T cells, B-cell-depleted T cells, or PBMCs.

Seattle's enrolled individuals joined amid active infection and were then monitored longitudinally. Trimming removed 5 bases at V and 5 bases at J, with 21 bases between. Germline lookup yields CDR1 MGHRA and CDR2 YSYEKL. This CDR3 contains 16 residues. In the source study's methods: Quantification of nucleated cells was approximated via reference gene primer amplification. The data were produced by immunoSEQ multiplex PCR, yet TCRdb's version contains in-frame clones alone and is incomplete. V and J calls and clone size are those listed in that table; D and trimming were worked out from the DNA. The repertoire has 110,000 or so clones, around 85% of them found once; the top ten carry around 5.5%.

The chain joins TRBV4-1 to TRBJ1-2, with D possibly TRBD1 on 6 matching bases. The TCR was taken from a woman aged 60-75 years with COVID-19, enrolled during active disease. Material: peripheral blood. The CDR3 nucleotides read TGCGCCAGCAGCGCCCCCGGGACAAAGGGGCGGTATGGCTACACCTTC. Amino acids: CASSAPGTKGRYGYTF.